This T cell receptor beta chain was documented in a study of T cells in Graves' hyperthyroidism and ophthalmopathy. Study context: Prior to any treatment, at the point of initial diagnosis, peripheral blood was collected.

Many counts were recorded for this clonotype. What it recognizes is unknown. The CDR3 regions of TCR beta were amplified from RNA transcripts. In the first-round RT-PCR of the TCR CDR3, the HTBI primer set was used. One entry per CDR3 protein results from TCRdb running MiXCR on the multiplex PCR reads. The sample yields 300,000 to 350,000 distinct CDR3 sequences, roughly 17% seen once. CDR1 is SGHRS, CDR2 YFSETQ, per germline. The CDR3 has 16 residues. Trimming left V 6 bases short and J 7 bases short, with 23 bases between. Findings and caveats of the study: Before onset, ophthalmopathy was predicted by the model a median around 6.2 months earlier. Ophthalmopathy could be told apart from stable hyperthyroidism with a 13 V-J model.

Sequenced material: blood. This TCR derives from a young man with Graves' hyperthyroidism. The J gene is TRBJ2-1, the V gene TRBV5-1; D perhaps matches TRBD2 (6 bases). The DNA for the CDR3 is TGCGCCAGCACCCTACTGATGACTAGGACTGAGAATGAGCAGTTCTTC. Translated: CASTLLMTRTENEQFF.